This T cell receptor (beta chain) was sequenced during a study of blood T cell repertoires in COVID-19. TCRdb's table, derived via immunoSEQ multiplex PCR, lists solely in-frame clones and lacks some. The sample includes approximately 250,000 clones, around nine tenths of them seen just once. J lost 4 bases, V lost 1 base, and 5 bases had no gene match. This CDR3 region has 17 residues. Looked up from germline, CDR1 is MGHRA and CDR2 is YSYEKL. The TCR was taken from a woman in her twenties or thirties who had recovered from COVID-19. Sequencing used PBMCs or T cells enriched from blood (not recorded which). This chain joins TRBV4-1 and TRBJ2-1; 12 bases are a match to TRBD2. The CDR3 coding sequence is TGCGCCAGCAGCCAAGCCCTAGCGGGAGGGCCTTACAATGAGCAGTTCTTC. Amino acids: CASSQALAGGPYNEQFF.